These 20 T cell receptor beta chains were sequenced from one sample in a study of T cells after yellow fever vaccination. TCRdb re-derived calls from the 5' RACE reads in MiXCR, one entry per CDR3 protein. Of over 300,000 distinct CDR3 sequences in the sample, roughly 4.3% were seen once. The specimen comprised PBMCs, sampled 5 days after the yellow fever booster vaccination. All receptors come from a man aged 18-30 years who received the YFV17D yellow fever vaccine.

Ten or more counts support this clonotype. The CDR3 is CASSSTGSWNIQYF. The CDR3 DNA reads as TGTGCCAGCAGCTCAACAGGTTCTTGGAACATTCAGTACTTC. The chain links TRBV5-4 to TRBJ2-4; a weak D match, TRBD1 (5 bases). The V gene lost 3 bases and the J gene lost 7 bases, with 14 bases spanning the gap. Germline V lookup: CDR1 SGHNT, CDR2 YYREEE (reference sequence). The CDR3 has 14 residues.

This clonotype showed up just a few times. V and J are TRBV7-9 and TRBJ1-6; D might be TRBD1 (5 bases). V was shortened by 3 bases and J by 12 bases, with 15 bases between the two germline ends. This CDR3 has 14 amino acids. Germline lookup yields CDR1 SEHNR and CDR2 FQNEAQ (reference sequence). The CDR3 DNA is TGTGCCAGCAGCTTCTTGGGGGGAGAGGAACCCCTCCACTTT. Its translation is CASSFLGGEEPLHF.

This clonotype occurred a few times. The J gene is TRBJ2-2, the V gene TRBV2; D unresolved. CDR1 is SNHLY, CDR2 FYNNEI, per germline. Trimming took 6 bases from V and 5 from J, leaving 10 bases between them. The CDR3 sequence is 13 residues long. The CDR3 DNA sequence: TGTGCCAGCAGCGACCAAGGGACCGGGGAGCTGTTTTTT. This sequence encodes CASSDQGTGELFF.

With regard to this clonotype: Being one base from a much bigger clone, this may be a read error. J is TRBJ1-5 and V is TRBV7-9; D uncertain. V was trimmed by 1 base and J by 7 bases, leaving 5 bases between them. From germline, CDR1 is SEHNR and CDR2 FQNEAQ (reference sequence). The CDR3 is 12 residues long. The CDR3 DNA reads TGTGCCAGCAGCTTAGGGGAACAGCCCCAGCATTTT. Translated, it gives CASSLGEQPQHF. Supplemented by reference TRBV7-9 and TRBJ1-5, the full variable domain reads DTGVSQNPRHKITKRGQNVTFRCDPISEHNRLYWYRQTLGQGPEFLTYFQNEAQLEKSRLLSDRFSAERPKGSFSTLEIQRTEQGDSAMYLCASSLGEQPQHFGDGTRLSIL.

V usage is TRBV6-5 and J usage is TRBJ2-2; D may be TRBD1 (5 bases). V was trimmed by 6 bases and J by 1 base, leaving 6 bases between them. This CDR3 region has 13 residues. Germline V gene lookup returns CDR1 MNHEY and CDR2 SVGAGI. The CDR3 nucleotides are TGTGCCAGCAGGCAGGGGAACACCGGGGAGCTGTTTTTT. Translating it yields CASRQGNTGELFF.

This clonotype was seen only a few times. The J gene is TRBJ2-6, the V gene TRBV9, with D tentatively TRBD1 or TRBD2 (5 bases each). Germline lookup yields CDR1 SGDLS and CDR2 YYNGEE. This CDR3 has 17 residues. Trimming took 4 bases from V and 4 from J, leaving 18 bases between them. CDR3 sequence: CASSTRDPNVGANVLTF. CDR3 DNA: TGTGCCAGCAGCACCCGGGACCCAAACGTCGGGGCCAACGTCCTGACTTTC.

This clonotype turned up a few times. The chain couples TRBV4-3 to TRBJ2-1; TRBD2 might be the D (5 bases). Trimming stripped 0 bases from V and 4 bases from J, with 13 bases between. The CDR3 totals 16 residues. Germline V CDR1 and CDR2: LGHNA, YSLEER. CDR3 nucleotides: TGCGCCAGCAGCCAAGATTCCAGCGGAGGTTACAATGAGCAGTTCTTC. It yields the protein CASSQDSSGGYNEQFF.

This clonotype has at least ten counts. This rearrangement joins TRBV5-1 to TRBJ2-3; D assignment may be TRBD1 or TRBD2 (5 bases each). The CDR3 spans 14 residues. Germline CDR1 is SGHRS and CDR2 is YFSETQ. The ends were cut back, 1 base at V and 2 bases at J, with 8 bases in the middle. DNA of the CDR3: TGCGCCAGCAGCTTGTTCGGGGCCACAGATACGCAGTATTTT. Encoded protein: CASSLFGATDTQYF.

Only a few counts were recorded for this clonotype. The chain recombines TRBV6-5 with TRBJ2-1, with D tentatively TRBD1 (5 bases). Trimming removed 2 bases at V and 8 bases at J, with 19 bases between. CDR3 length: 16 amino acids. From germline, CDR1 is MNHEY and CDR2 SVGAGI. The CDR3 sequence: CASSYPSFRGMDEQFF. In nucleotides, the CDR3 is TGTGCCAGCAGTTACCCATCCTTTAGGGGAATGGATGAGCAGTTCTTC.

V usage is TRBV4-1 and J usage is TRBJ2-7; D might be TRBD2 (6 bases). In germline, CDR1 is MGHRA, CDR2 YSYEKL. This CDR3 spans 15 amino acids. V lost 4 bases to trimming and J lost 4 bases, with 17 bases between them. CDR3: CASSLAAAGSYEQYV. The CDR3 nucleotides read TGCGCCAGCAGCCTCGCCGCAGCGGGTTCATACGAGCAGTACGTC.

The table lists this clonotype with a few counts. V is TRBV9 and J is TRBJ2-5; D tentatively reads TRBD1 or TRBD2 (7 bases each). Germline lookup yields CDR1 SGDLS and CDR2 YYNGEE. CDR3 size: 16 residues. V lost 4 bases and J 1 base, leaving 17 bases between the germline ends. CDR3 in DNA: TGTGCCAGCAGCCCAGGGGGGGGGCCTCCCCAAGAGACCCAGTACTTC. Its protein product is CASSPGGGPPQETQYF.

A few counts support this clonotype. CDR3 sequence: CASSPSYGTTEAFF. CDR3 bases: TGCGCCAGCAGCCCCTCTTACGGGACCACTGAAGCTTTCTTT. This chain links TRBV5-1 with TRBJ1-1; TRBD1 might be the D (5 bases). The germline V and J ends were trimmed by 4 bases and 4 bases, with 14 bases remaining between them. Germline CDR1 is SGHRS and CDR2 is YFSETQ. The CDR3 contains 14 residues. The full variable domain, in which reference TRBV5-1 and TRBJ1-1 provide the parts outside the CDR3, is KAGVTQTPRYLIKTRGQQVTLSCSPISGHRSVSWYQQTPGQGLQFLFEYFSETQRNKGNFPGRFSGRQFSNSRSEMNVSTLELGDSALYLCASSPSYGTTEAFFGQGTRLTVV.

In this sample, this clonotype turned up many times. This sequence joins TRBV3-1 and TRBJ2-7; 9 bases match TRBD2. Trimming took 2 bases from V and 5 from J; bases not matched to a gene: 4. Germline lookup yields CDR1 LGHDT and CDR2 YNNKEL (reference sequence). The CDR3 is made up of 14 amino acids. The CDR3 protein is CASSQILAGNEQYF. The CDR3 nucleotides are TGTGCCAGCAGCCAAATTCTAGCGGGGAACGAGCAGTACTTC.

The CDR3 here is CSARISEQGDYNEQFF. The CDR3 DNA follows: TGCAGTGCTAGGATTTCGGAGCAGGGCGACTACAATGAGCAGTTCTTC. This chain connects TRBV20-1 to TRBJ2-1, with TRBD1 as a possible D gene (5 bases). Trimming cost V 3 bases and J 3 bases, with 18 bases left between them. Germline CDR1 and CDR2: DFQATT and SNEGSKA (reference sequence). This CDR3 is 16 amino acids long.

This clonotype was detected a few times. The chain joins TRBV11-2 to TRBJ2-7; TRBD2 aligns across 12 bases. The CDR3 is made up of 15 amino acids. Germline trimming cut 0 bases from V and 4 bases from J; bases unmatched to any gene: 1. Germline V gives CDR1 SGHAT, CDR2 FQNNGV. CDR3 DNA: TGTGCCAGCAGCTTAGAACTAGCGGGGGGATACGAGCAGTACTTC. Protein sequence: CASSLELAGGYEQYF.

This clonotype appeared many times. The chain joins TRBV12-3 or TRBV12-4 to TRBJ1-2; D not resolved. The CDR3 has 15 residues. Trimming removed 6 bases from V and 4 bases from J, with 18 bases in between. CDR3 bases: TGTGCCAGCAGCCACCAGGACGGACCATTCTATGGCTACACCTTC. As protein: CASSHQDGPFYGYTF.

This clonotype was seen a few times. The V call is TRBV7-9, the J call TRBJ2-3, with D maybe TRBD1 (5 bases). The CDR3 length is 12 residues. The V and J ends lost 8 bases and 4 bases respectively, with 10 bases between them. CDR1 is SEHNR, CDR2 FQNEAQ, per germline (reference sequence). This chain's CDR3 is CASGQGADTQYF. In DNA, the CDR3 is TGTGCCAGCGGCCAGGGTGCAGATACGCAGTATTTT.

This clonotype has only a few counts. The rearrangement links TRBV5-1 to TRBJ1-3; tentatively, D is TRBD1 (5 bases). Trimming pared 2 bases from V and 0 bases from J, leaving 9 bases between. Germline CDR1 and CDR2: SGHRS and YFSETQ. The CDR3 totals 15 residues. CDR3 sequence (DNA): TGCGCCAGCAGCTTCCCGGGGGGCTCTGGAAACACCATATATTTT. This gives the protein CASSFPGGSGNTIYF.

This clonotype showed up just a few times. This chain links TRBV4-2 with TRBJ2-3; 7 bases are a match to TRBD2. The CDR3 is made up of 17 amino acids. Germline V CDR1 and CDR2: LGHNA, YNFKEQ. Trimming took 4 bases from V and 0 from J; bases not matched to a gene: 10. This CDR3 is CASSPSPRGGSTDTQYF. DNA for the CDR3: TGTGCCAGCAGCCCCTCTCCCCGCGGGGGAAGCACAGATACGCAGTATTTT.

This chain links TRBV20-1 with TRBJ2-7; D is ambiguous. V was shortened by 0 bases and J by 4 bases, with 7 bases between the two germline ends. The CDR3 loop spans 12 amino acids. From germline, CDR1 is DFQATT and CDR2 SNEGSKA (reference sequence). CDR3 residues: CSARDRGYEQYF. Written as DNA, the CDR3 is TGCAGTGCTAGAGATCGCGGTTACGAGCAGTACTTC.